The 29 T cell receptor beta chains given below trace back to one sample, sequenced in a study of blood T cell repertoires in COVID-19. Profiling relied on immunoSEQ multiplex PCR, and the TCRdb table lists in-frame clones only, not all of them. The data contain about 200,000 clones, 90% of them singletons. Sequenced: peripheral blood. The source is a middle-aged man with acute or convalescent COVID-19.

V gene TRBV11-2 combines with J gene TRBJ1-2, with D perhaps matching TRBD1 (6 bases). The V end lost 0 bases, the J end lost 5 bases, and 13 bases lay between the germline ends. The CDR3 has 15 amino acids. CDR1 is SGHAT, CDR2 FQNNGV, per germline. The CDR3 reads CASSLDLTGRYGYTF. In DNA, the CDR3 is TGTGCCAGCAGCTTAGATCTAACAGGGCGTTATGGCTACACCTTC.

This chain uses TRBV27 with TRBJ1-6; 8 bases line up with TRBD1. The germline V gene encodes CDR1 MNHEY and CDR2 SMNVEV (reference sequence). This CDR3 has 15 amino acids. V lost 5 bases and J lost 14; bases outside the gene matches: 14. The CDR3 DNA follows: TGTGCCAGCAGTGGAACCGGGACAGGATCTGTGACCCTCCACTTT. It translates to CASSGTGTGSVTLHF.

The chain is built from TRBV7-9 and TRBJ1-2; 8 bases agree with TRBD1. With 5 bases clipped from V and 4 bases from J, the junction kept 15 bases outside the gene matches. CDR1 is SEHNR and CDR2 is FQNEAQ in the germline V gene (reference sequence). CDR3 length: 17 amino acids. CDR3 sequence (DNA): TGTGCCAGCAGCCCGACGACGGGCAGGGGGCGGGTCTATGGCTACACCTTC. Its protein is CASSPTTGRGRVYGYTF.

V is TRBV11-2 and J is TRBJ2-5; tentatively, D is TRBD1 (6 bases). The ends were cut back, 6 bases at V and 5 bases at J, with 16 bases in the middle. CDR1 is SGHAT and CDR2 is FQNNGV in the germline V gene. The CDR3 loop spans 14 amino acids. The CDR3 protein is CASRGTGSPETQYF. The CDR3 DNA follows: TGTGCCAGCAGGGGTACAGGGAGCCCGGAGACCCAGTACTTC.

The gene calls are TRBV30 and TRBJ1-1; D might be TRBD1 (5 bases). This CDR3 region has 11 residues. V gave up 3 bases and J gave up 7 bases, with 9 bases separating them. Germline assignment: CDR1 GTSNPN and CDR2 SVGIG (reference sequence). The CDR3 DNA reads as TGTGCCTGGAGGACAGCGCATGAAGCTTTCTTT. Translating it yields CAWRTAHEAFF.

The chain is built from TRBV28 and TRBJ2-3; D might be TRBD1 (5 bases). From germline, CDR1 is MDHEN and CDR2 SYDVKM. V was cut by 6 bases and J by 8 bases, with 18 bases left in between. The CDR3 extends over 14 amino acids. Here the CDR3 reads CASRHKYQGGTQYF. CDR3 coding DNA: TGTGCCAGCAGGCACAAATACCAGGGTGGTACGCAGTATTTT.

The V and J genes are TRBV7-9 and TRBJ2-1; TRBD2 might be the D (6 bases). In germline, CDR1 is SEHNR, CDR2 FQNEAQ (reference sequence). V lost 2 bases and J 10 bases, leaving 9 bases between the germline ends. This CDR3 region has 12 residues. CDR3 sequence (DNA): TGTGCCAGCAGCTTAAAGGGAGGAGAGCAGTTCTTC. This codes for CASSLKGGEQFF.

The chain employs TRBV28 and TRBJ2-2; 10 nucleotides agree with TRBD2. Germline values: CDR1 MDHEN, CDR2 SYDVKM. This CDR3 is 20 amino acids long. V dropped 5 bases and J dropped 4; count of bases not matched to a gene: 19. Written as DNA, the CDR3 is TGTGCCAGCAGTGGGGTTGGAGGGCGTCTAGCGGGAGAAGGCACCGGGGAGCTGTTTTTT. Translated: CASSGVGGRLAGEGTGELFF.

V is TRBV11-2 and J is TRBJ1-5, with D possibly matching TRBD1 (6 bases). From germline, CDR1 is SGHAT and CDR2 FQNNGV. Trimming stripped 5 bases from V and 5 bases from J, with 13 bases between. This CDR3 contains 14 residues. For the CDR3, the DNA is TGTGCCAGCAGCCTCCCAGGGGCTTATCAGCCCCAGCATTTT. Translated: CASSLPGAYQPQHF. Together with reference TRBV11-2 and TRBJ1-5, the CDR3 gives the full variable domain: EAGVAQSPRYKIIEKRQSVAFWCNPISGHATLYWYQQILGQGPKLLIQFQNNGVVDDSQLPKDRFSAERLKGVDSTLKIQPAKLEDSAVYLCASSLPGAYQPQHFGDGTRLSIL.

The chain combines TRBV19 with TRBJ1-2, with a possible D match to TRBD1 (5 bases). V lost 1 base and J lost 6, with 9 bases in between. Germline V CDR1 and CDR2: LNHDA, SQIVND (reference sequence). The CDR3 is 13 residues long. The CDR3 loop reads CASSIAGLDGYTF. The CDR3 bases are TGTGCCAGTAGTATAGCAGGGCTCGATGGCTACACCTTC. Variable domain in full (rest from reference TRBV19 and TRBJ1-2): DGGITQSPKYLFRKEGQNVTLSCEQNLNHDAMYWYRQDPGQGLRLIYYSQIVNDFQKGDIAEGYSVSREKKESFPLTVTSAQKNPTAFYLCASSIAGLDGYTFGSGTRLTVV.

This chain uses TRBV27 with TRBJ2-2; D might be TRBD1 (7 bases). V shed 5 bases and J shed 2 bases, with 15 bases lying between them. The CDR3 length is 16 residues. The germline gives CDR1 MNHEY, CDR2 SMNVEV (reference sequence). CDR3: CASSTRGTANTGELFF. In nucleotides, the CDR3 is TGTGCCAGCAGTACCCGGGGGACAGCTAACACCGGGGAGCTGTTTTTT.

CDR3 bases: TGTGCCACCAGCAGGCGGGCTAAAGGGCGGGAGGTCAAAAACATTCAGTACTTC. This encodes CATSRRAKGREVKNIQYF. This chain connects TRBV15 to TRBJ2-4, with TRBD2 identical over 8 bases. Germline CDR1 and CDR2: LNHNV and YYDKDF (reference sequence). V lost 3 bases to trimming and J lost 3 bases; unmatched junction nucleotides: 13. The CDR3 totals 18 residues.

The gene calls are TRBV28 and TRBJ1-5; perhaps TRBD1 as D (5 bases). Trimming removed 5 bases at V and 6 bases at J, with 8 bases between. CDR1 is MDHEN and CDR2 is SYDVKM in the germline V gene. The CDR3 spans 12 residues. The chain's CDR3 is CASSRGGQPQHF. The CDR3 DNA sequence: TGTGCCAGCAGTAGGGGCGGTCAGCCCCAGCATTTT.

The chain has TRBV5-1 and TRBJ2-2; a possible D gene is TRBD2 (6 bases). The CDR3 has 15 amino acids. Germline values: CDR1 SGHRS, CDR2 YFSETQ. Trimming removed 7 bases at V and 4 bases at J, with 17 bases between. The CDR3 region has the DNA TGCGCCAGCGCACCGACTAGAATAGGCACCGGGGAGCTGTTTTTT. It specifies CASAPTRIGTGELFF. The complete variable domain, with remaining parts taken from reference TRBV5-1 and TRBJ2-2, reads KAGVTQTPRYLIKTRGQQVTLSCSPISGHRSVSWYQQTPGQGLQFLFEYFSETQRNKGNFPGRFSGRQFSNSRSEMNVSTLELGDSALYLCASAPTRIGTGELFFGEGSRLTVL.

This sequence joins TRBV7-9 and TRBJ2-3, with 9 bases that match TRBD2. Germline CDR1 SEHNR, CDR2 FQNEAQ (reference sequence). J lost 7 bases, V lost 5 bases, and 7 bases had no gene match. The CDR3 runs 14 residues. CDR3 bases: TGTGCCAGCAGCGCAGCCGGACTAGCGAATACGCAGTATTTT. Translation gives CASSAAGLANTQYF.

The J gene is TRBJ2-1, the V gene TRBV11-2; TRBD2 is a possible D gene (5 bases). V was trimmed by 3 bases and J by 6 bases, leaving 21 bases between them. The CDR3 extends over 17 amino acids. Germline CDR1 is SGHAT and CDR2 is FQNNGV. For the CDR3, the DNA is TGTGCCAGCAGCTTGGGGAGTACAAGAGTGTATCGCAATGAGCAGTTCTTC. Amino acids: CASSLGSTRVYRNEQFF.

As DNA, the CDR3 is TGTGCCACCAGCAGAGATACCGGGACAGGGGTCAATCAGCCCCAGCATTTT. It codes for CATSRDTGTGVNQPQHF. The chain combines TRBV15 with TRBJ1-5; 10 bases line up with TRBD1. This CDR3 spans 17 amino acids. V trimming: 0 bases; J trimming: 3 bases; junction bases outside the gene matches: 5. CDR1 is LNHNV, CDR2 YYDKDF, per germline (reference sequence). Drawing the rest from reference TRBV15 and TRBJ1-5, the complete variable domain is DAMVIQNPRYQVTQFGKPVTLSCSQTLNHNVMYWYQQKSSQAPKLLFHYYDKDFNNEADTPDNFQSRRPNTSFCFLDIRSPGLGDTAMYLCATSRDTGTGVNQPQHFGDGTRLSIL.

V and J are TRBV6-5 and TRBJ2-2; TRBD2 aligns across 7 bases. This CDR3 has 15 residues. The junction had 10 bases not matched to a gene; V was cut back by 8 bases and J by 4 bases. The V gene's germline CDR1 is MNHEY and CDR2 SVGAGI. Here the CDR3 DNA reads TGTGCCAGCTCCCGGGCGGGGGTTACCACCGGGGAGCTGTTTTTT. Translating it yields CASSRAGVTTGELFF.

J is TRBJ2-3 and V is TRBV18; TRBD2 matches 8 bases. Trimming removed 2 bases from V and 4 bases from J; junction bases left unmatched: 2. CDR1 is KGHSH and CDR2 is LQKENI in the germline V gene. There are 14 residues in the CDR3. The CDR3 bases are TGTGCCAGCTCACCAACGGGAGGGTCAGATACGCAGTATTTT. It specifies CASSPTGGSDTQYF.

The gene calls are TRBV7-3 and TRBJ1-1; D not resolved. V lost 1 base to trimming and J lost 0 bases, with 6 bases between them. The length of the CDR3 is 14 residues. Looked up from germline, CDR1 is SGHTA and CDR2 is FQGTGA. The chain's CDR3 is CASSLNSMNTEAFF. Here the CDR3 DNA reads TGTGCCAGCAGCTTAAACAGTATGAACACTGAAGCTTTCTTT.

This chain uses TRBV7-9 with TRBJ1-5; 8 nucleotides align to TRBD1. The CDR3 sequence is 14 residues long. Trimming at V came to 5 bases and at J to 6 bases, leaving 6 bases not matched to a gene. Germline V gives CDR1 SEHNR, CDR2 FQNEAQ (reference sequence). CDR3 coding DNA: TGTGCCAGCAGCCCGACAGGGGAAACTCAGCCCCAGCATTTT. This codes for CASSPTGETQPQHF. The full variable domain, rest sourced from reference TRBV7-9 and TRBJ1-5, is DTGVSQNPRHKITKRGQNVTFRCDPISEHNRLYWYRQTLGQGPEFLTYFQNEAQLEKSRLLSDRFSAERPKGSFSTLEIQRTEQGDSAMYLCASSPTGETQPQHFGDGTRLSIL.

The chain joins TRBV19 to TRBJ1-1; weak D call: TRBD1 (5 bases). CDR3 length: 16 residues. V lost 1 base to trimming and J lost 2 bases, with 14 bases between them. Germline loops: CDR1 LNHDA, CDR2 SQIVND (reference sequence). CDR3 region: CASSIGTGEANTEAFF. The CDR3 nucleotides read TGTGCCAGTAGTATAGGAACGGGGGAGGCCAACACTGAAGCTTTCTTT.

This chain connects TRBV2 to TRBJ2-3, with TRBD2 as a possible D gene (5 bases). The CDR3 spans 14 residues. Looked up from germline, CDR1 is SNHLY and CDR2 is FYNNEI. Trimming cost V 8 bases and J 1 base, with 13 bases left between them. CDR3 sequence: CASVREGGTDTQYF. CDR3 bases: TGTGCCAGCGTGAGAGAGGGTGGCACAGATACGCAGTATTTT.

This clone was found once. The CDR3 protein is CATTGTHSYNEQFF. CDR3 in DNA: TGTGCCACAACCGGGACACACTCCTACAATGAGCAGTTCTTC. V is TRBV25-1 and J is TRBJ2-1, with D tentatively TRBD1 (6 bases). Trimming cost V 10 bases and J 0 bases, with 13 bases left between them. The CDR3 spans 14 residues. The V gene's germline CDR1 is MGHDK and CDR2 SYGVNS.

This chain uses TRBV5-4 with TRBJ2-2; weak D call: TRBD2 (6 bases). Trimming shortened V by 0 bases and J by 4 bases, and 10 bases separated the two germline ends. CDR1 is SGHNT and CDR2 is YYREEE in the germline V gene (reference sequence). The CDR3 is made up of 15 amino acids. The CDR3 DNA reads TGTGCCAGCAGCTTGGGGGGGACTGGCACCGGGGAGCTGTTTTTT. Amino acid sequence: CASSLGGTGTGELFF.

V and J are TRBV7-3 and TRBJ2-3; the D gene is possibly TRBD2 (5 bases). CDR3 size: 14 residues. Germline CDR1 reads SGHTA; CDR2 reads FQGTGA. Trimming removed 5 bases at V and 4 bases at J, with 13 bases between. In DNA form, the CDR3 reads TGTGCCAGCAGCCCGAGAACTAGTTCAGATACGCAGTATTTT. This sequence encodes CASSPRTSSDTQYF.

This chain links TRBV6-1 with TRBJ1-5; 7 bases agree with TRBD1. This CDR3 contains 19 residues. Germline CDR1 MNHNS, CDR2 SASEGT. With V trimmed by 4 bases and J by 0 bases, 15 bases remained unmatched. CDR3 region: CASSANRGTVLYSNQPQHF. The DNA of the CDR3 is TGTGCCAGCAGTGCGAACAGGGGCACGGTCCTCTATAGCAATCAGCCCCAGCATTTT.

CDR3 protein: CASSVRDTVSPLHF. DNA for the CDR3: TGTGCCAGCAGCGTGAGGGACACCGTTTCACCCCTCCACTTT. This chain connects TRBV9 to TRBJ1-6; D might be TRBD1 (6 bases). This CDR3 spans 14 amino acids. From germline, CDR1 is SGDLS and CDR2 YYNGEE. V was trimmed by 2 bases and J by 9 bases, leaving 12 bases between them.

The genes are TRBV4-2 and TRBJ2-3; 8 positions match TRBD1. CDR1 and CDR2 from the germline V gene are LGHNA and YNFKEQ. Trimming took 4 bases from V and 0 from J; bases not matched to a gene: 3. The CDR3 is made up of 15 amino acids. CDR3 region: CASSPGGGSTDTQYF. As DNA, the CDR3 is TGTGCCAGCAGCCCAGGGGGCGGTAGCACAGATACGCAGTATTTT.